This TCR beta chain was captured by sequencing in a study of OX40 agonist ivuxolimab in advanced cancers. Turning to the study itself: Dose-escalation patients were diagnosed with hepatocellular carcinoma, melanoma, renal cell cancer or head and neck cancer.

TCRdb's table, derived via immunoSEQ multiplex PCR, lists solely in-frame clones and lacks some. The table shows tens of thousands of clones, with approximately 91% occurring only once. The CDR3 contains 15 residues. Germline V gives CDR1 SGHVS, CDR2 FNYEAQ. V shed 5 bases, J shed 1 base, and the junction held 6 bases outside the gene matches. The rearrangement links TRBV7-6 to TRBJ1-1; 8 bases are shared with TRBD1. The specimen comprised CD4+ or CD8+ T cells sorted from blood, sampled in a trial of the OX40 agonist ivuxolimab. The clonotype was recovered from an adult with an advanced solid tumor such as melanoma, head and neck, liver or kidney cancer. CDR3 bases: TGTGCCAGCAGCCCAGGACAGGGTGGGAACACTGAAGCTTTCTTT. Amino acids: CASSPGQGGNTEAFF.